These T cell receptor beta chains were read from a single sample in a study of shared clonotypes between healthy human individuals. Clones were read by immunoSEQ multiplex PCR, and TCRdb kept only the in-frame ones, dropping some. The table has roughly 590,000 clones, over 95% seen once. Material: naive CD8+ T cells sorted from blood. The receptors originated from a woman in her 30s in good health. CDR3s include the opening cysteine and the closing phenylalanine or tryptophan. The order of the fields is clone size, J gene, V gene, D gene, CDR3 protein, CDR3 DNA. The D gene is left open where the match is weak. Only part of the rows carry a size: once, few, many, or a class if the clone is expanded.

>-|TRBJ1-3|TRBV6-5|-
CASSLTGVSGNTIYF
TGTGCCAGCAGTTTGACAGGAGTCTCTGGAAACACCATATATTTT
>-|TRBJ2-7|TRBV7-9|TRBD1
CASSPPTGQGTASYEQYF
TGTGCCAGCAGCCCACCGACGGGACAGGGAACGGCGTCCTACGAGCAGTACTTC
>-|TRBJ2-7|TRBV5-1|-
CASSLARTSPYEQYF
TGCGCCAGCAGCTTGGCCAGGACCAGCCCCTACGAGCAGTACTTC
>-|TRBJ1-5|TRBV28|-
CASSLEQGRSNQPQHF
TGTGCCAGCAGTTTAGAACAGGGACGTAGCAATCAGCCCCAGCATTTT
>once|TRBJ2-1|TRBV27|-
CASSPGQRTYNEQFF
TGTGCCAGCAGTCCCGGACAGAGGACCTACAATGAGCAGTTCTTC
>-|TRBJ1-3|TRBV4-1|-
CASSQRPGSGNTIYF
TGCGCCAGCAGCCAACGACCGGGCTCTGGAAACACCATATATTTT
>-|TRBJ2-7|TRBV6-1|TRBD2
CASSEAGTSYEQYF
TGTGCCAGCAGTGAAGCCGGGACTAGTTATGAGCAGTACTTC
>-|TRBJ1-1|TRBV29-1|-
CSVFMAQGAFF
TGCAGCGTATTCATGGCACAAGGGGCTTTCTTT
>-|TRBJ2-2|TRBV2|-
CASSEDTGELFF
TGTGCCAGCAGTGAAGACACCGGGGAGCTGTTTTTT
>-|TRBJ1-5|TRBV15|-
CATSREQGFSNQPQHF
TGTGCCACCAGCAGAGAACAGGGCTTTAGCAATCAGCCCCAGCATTTT
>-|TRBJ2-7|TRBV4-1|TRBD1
CASSQGDRENEQYF
TGCGCCAGCAGCCAAGGTGACAGGGAGAACGAGCAGTACTTC
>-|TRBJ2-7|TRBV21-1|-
CASTKTHLGTDVYEQYF
TGTGCCAGCACCAAAACCCACTTGGGGACAGATGTCTACGAGCAGTACTTC
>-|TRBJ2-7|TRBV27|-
CASSLFSTGYEQYF
TGTGCCAGCAGTTTATTTTCCACAGGCTACGAGCAGTACTTC
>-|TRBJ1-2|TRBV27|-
CASSLSSVRGVYGYTF
TGTGCCAGCAGTTTATCGTCGGTCAGGGGCGTCTATGGCTACACCTTC
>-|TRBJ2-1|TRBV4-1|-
CASSPDSNYNEQFF
TGCGCCAGCAGCCCGGACTCTAACTACAATGAGCAGTTCTTC
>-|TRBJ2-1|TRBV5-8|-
CASSLVMFF
TGTGCCAGCAGCTTGGTAATGTTCTTC
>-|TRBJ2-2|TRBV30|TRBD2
CAWNGLAGEANTGELFF
TGTGCCTGGAATGGACTAGCGGGGGAAGCGAACACCGGGGAGCTGTTTTTT
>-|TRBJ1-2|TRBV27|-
CASSFGPGANYGYTF
TGTGCCAGCAGTTTCGGGCCCGGCGCTAACTATGGCTACACCTTC
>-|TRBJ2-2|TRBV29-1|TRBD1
CSARDRGPTGELFF
TGCAGCGCAAGGGACAGGGGTCCCACCGGGGAGCTGTTTTTT
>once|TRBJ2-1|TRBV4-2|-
CASSQEGSLALSSYNEQFF
TGTGCCAGCAGCCAAGAGGGGTCCCTAGCGCTAAGCTCCTACAATGAGCAGTTCTTC
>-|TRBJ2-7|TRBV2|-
CASSGVPYYEQYF
TGTGCCAGCAGTGGGGTGCCCTACTACGAGCAGTACTTC
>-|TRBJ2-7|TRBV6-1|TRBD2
CASSAPSGRNHYEQYF
TGTGCCAGCAGTGCCCCTAGCGGGAGAAATCACTACGAGCAGTACTTC
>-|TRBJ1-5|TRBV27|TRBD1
CASRTGGSNQPQHF
TGTGCCAGCAGAACAGGGGGTAGCAATCAGCCCCAGCATTTT
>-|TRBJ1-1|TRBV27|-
CASSPDGGTEAFF
TGTGCCAGCAGCCCGGACGGAGGCACTGAAGCTTTCTTT
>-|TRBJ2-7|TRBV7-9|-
CASSLNPSSYEQYF
TGTGCCAGCAGCTTAAACCCTAGCTCCTACGAGCAGTACTTC
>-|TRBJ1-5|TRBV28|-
CASRSDRIGNQPQHF
TGTGCCAGCAGGTCCGACAGGATTGGCAATCAGCCCCAGCATTTT
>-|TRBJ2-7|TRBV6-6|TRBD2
CASSYSGTSDYEQYF
TGTGCCAGCAGTTACTCCGGGACTAGCGACTACGAGCAGTACTTC
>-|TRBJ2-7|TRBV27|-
CASSSPIGAKEQYF
TGTGCCAGCAGTTCGCCAATAGGTGCTAAAGAGCAGTACTTC
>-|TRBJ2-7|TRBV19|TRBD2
CASSVGLALEQYF
TGTGCCAGTAGTGTGGGACTAGCCCTCGAGCAGTACTTC
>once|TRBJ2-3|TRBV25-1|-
CASSEYNLETGLDTQYF
TGTGCCAGCAGTGAATATAATTTGGAGACTGGTCTGGATACGCAGTATTTT
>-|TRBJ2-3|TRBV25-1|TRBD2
CASSEPTSVYTDTQYF
TGTGCCAGCAGTGAACCAACTAGCGTTTATACAGATACGCAGTATTTT
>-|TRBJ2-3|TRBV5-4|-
CASSTGGFPDTQYF
TGTGCCAGCAGCACGGGGGGCTTCCCAGATACGCAGTATTTT
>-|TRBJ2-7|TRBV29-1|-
CSVEKNNYEQYF
TGCAGCGTGGAGAAGAACAACTACGAGCAGTACTTC
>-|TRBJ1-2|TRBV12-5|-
CASGWGHGASFYGYTF
TGTGCTAGTGGGTGGGGTCACGGGGCCTCCTTCTATGGCTACACCTTC
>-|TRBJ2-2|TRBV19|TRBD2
CASSRTSGSTANTGELFF
TGTGCCAGTAGTCGGACTAGCGGGAGTACTGCGAACACCGGGGAGCTGTTTTTT
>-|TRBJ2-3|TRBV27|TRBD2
CASSLGTSGSTDTQYF
TGTGCCAGCAGTTTAGGGACTAGCGGTTCCACAGATACGCAGTATTTT
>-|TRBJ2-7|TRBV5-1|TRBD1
CASSFDRGTYEQYF
TGCGCCAGCAGCTTCGACAGGGGGACCTACGAGCAGTACTTC
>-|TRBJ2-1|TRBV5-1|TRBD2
CASSLWGLALDEQFF
TGCGCCAGCAGCTTGTGGGGACTAGCTTTGGATGAGCAGTTCTTC
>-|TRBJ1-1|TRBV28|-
CASSFRELNTEAFF
TGTGCCAGCAGTTTTCGAGAATTGAACACTGAAGCTTTCTTT
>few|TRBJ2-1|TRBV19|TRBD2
CASSMGLAGYNEQFF
TGTGCCAGTAGTATGGGACTAGCGGGCTACAATGAGCAGTTCTTC
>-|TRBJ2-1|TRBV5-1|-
CASRSDSYEQFF
TGCGCCAGCAGGTCCGACAGCTATGAGCAGTTCTTC
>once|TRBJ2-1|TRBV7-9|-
CASSLSLGEGEQFF
TGTGCCAGCAGCTTATCCCTGGGTGAGGGTGAGCAGTTCTTC
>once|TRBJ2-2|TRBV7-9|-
CASDSTGELFF
TGTGCCAGCGACTCGACCGGGGAGCTGTTTTTT
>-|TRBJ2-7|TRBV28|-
CASSFTGTGDEQYF
TGTGCCAGCAGTTTTACAGGTACCGGCGACGAGCAGTACTTC
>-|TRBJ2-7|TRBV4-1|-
CASSRHGGGPTYEQYF
TGCGCCAGCAGCCGCCATGGAGGCGGGCCAACCTACGAGCAGTACTTC
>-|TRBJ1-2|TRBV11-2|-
CASSAPWGGYGYTF
TGTGCCAGCAGCGCCCCGTGGGGAGGGTATGGCTACACCTTC
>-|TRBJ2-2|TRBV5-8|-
CASSLTGEDTGELFF
TGTGCCAGCAGCTTGACAGGGGAGGACACCGGGGAGCTGTTTTTT
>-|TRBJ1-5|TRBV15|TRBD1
CATSRDQEGAYQPQHF
TGTGCCACCAGCAGAGATCAAGAGGGGGCCTATCAGCCCCAGCATTTT
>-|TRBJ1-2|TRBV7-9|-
CASSSLYPVRGYTF
TGTGCCAGCAGCTCTCTTTACCCAGTTCGCGGCTACACCTTC
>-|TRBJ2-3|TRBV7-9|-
CASTSGRDTQYF
TGTGCCAGCACCTCAGGTCGGGATACGCAGTATTTT
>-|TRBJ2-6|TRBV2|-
CASSGQLAALSGANVLTF
TGTGCCAGCAGTGGACAACTAGCTGCCCTCTCTGGGGCCAACGTCCTGACTTTC
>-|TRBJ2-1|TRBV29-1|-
CSVGGTRGGNEQFF
TGCAGCGTTGGGGGGACCCGCGGTGGGAATGAGCAGTTCTTC
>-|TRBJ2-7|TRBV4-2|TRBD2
CASSQGGGSYEQYF
TGTGCCAGCAGCCAAGGTGGCGGGAGTTATGAGCAGTACTTC